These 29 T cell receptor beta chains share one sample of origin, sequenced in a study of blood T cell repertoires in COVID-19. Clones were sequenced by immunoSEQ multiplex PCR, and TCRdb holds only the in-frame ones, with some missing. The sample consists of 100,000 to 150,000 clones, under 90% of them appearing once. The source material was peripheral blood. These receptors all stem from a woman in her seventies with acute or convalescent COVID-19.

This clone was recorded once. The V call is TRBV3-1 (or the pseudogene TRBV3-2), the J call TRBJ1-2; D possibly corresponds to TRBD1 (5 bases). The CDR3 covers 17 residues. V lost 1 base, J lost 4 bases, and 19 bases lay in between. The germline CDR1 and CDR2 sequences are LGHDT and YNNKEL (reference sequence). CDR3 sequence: CASSQARNRLGVYGYTF. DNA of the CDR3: TGTGCCAGCAGCCAAGCTCGTAACAGGCTAGGTGTCTATGGCTACACCTTC.

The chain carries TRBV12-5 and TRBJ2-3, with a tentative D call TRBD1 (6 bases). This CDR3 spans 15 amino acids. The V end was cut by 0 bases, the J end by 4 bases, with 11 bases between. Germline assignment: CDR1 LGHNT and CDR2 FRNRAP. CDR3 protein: CASGLVQGKSDTQYF. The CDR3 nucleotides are TGTGCTAGTGGTTTGGTCCAGGGGAAGTCAGATACGCAGTATTTT.

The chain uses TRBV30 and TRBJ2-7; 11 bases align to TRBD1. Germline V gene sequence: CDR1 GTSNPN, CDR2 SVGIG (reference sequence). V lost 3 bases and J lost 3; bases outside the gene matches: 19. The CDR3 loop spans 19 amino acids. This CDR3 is CAWSIRTGGSPRIYYEQYF. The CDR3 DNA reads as TGTGCCTGGAGCATAAGGACAGGGGGCTCCCCTCGCATCTACTACGAGCAGTACTTC.

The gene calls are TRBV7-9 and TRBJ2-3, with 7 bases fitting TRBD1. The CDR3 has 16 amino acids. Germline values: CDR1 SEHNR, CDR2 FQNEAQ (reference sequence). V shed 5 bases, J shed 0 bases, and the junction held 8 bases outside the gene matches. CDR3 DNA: TGTGCCAGCAGCCTCCTGGACAGGTTAAGCACAGATACGCAGTATTTT. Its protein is CASSLLDRLSTDTQYF.

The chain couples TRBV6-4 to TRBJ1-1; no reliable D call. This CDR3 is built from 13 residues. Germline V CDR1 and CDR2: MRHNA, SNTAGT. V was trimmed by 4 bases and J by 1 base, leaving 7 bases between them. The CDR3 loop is CASSATANTEAFF. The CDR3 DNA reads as TGTGCCAGCAGTGCAACAGCGAACACTGAAGCTTTCTTT.

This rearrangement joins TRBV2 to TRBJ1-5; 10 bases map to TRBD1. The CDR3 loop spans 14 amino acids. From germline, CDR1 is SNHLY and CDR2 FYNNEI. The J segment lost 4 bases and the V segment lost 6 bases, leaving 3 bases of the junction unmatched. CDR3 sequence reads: CASRGTGANQPQHF. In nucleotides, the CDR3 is TGTGCCAGCAGGGGGACAGGGGCAAATCAGCCCCAGCATTTT.

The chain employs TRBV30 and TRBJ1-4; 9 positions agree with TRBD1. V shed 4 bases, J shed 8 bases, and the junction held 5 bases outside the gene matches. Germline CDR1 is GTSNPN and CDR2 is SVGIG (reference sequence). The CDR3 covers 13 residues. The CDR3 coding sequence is TGTGCCTGGAAGGGACAGGGTCCGGAAAAACTGTTTTTT. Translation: CAWKGQGPEKLFF.

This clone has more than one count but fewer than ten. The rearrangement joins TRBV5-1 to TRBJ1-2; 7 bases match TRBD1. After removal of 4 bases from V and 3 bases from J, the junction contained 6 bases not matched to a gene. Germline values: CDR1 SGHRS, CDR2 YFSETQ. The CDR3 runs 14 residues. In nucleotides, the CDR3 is TGCGCCAGCAGCCCTACAGGGGACGACTATGGCTACACCTTC. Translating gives CASSPTGDDYGYTF.

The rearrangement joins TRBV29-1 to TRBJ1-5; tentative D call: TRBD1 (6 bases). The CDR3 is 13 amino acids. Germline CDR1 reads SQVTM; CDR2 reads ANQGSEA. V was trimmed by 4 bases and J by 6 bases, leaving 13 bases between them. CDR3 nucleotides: TGCAGCGTTGCAGAACAGGGCAGTCAGCCCCAGCATTTT. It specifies CSVAEQGSQPQHF.

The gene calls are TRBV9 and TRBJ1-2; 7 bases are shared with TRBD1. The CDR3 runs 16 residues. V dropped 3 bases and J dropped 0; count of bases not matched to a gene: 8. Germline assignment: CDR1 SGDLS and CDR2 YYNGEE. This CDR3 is CASSGPRDRANYGYTF. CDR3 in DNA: TGTGCCAGCAGCGGGCCCCGGGACAGAGCTAACTATGGCTACACCTTC. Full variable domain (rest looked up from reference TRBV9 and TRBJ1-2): DSGVTQTPKHLITATGQRVTLRCSPRSGDLSVYWYQQSLDQGLQFLIQYYNGEERAKGNILERFSAQQFPDLHSELNLSSLELGDSALYFCASSGPRDRANYGYTFGSGTRLTVV.

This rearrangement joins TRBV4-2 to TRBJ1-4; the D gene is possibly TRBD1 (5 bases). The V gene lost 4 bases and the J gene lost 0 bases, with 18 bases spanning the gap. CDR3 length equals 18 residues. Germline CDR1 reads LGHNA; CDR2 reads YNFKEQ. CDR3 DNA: TGTGCCAGCAGCCCAAGGACGAGAACAGGTCCAACTAATGAAAAACTGTTTTTT. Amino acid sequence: CASSPRTRTGPTNEKLFF.

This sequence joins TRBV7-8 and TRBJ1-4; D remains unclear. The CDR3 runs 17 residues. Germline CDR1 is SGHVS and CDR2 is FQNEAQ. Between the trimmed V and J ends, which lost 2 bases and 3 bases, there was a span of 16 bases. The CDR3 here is CASSLRFSNSPNEKLFF. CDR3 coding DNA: TGTGCCAGCAGCTTAAGATTTAGTAACAGCCCTAATGAAAAACTGTTTTTT.

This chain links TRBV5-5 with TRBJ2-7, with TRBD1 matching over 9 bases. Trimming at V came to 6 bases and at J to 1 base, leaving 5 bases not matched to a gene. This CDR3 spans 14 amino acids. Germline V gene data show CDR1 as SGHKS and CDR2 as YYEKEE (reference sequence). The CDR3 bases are TGTGCCAGCACCTGGACAGGGGAATCCTACGAGCAGTACGTC. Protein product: CASTWTGESYEQYV.

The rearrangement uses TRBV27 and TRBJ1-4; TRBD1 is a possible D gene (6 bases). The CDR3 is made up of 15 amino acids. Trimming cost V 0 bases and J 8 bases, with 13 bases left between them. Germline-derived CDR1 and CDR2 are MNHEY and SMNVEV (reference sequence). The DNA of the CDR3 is TGTGCCAGCAGTTTATCGTTAGGGGGAAGGGAAAAACTGTTTTTT. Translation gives CASSLSLGGREKLFF.

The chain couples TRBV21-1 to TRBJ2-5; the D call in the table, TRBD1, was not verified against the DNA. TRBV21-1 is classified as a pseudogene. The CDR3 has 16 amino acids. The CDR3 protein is CASSKAGTGGRETQYF. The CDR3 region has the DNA TGTGCCAGCAGCAAAGCCGGGACAGGGGGTCGAGAGACCCAGTACTTC.

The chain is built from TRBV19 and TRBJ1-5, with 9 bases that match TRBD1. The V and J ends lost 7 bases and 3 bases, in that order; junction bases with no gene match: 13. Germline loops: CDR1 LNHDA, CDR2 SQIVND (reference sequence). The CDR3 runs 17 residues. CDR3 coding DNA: TGTGCCAGTATCTCCGGACAGGGGAGTCCTCACAATCAGCCCCAGCATTTT. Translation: CASISGQGSPHNQPQHF.

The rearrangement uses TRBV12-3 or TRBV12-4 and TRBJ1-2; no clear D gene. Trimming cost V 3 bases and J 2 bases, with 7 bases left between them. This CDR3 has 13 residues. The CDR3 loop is CASSFLSNYGYTF. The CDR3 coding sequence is TGTGCCAGCAGTTTCCTTTCCAACTATGGCTACACCTTC.

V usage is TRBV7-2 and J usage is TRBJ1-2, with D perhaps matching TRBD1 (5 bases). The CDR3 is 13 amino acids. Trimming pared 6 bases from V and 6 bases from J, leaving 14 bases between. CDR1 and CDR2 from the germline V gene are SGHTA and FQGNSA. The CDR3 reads CASRQVGKDGYTF. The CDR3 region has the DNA TGTGCCAGCAGACAGGTTGGTAAAGATGGCTACACCTTC. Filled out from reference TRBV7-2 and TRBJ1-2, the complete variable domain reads GAGVSQSPSNKVTEKGKDVELRCDPISGHTALYWYRQSLGQGLEFLIYFQGNSAPDKSGLPSDRFSAERTGGSVSTLTIQRTQQEDSAVYLCASRQVGKDGYTFGSGTRLTVV.

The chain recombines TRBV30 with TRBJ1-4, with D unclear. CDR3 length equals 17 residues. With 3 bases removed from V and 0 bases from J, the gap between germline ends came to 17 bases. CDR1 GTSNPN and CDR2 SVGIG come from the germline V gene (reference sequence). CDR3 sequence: CAWRLKRTDPTNEKLFF. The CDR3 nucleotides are TGTGCCTGGAGGCTTAAGCGGACGGACCCAACTAATGAAAAACTGTTTTTT.

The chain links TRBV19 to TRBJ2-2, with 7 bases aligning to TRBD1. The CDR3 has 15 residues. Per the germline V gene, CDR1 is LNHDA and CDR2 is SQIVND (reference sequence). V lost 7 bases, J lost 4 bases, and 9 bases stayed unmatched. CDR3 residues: CASKWTGRSTGELFF. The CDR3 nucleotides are TGTGCCAGTAAGTGGACAGGACGATCCACCGGGGAGCTGTTTTTT.

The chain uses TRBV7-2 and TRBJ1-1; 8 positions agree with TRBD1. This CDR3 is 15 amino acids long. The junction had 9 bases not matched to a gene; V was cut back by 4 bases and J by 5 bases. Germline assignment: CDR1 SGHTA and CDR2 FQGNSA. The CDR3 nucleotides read TGTGCCAGCAGCTCCCAGGGGGCAATGTCAACTGAAGCTTTCTTT. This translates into CASSSQGAMSTEAFF.

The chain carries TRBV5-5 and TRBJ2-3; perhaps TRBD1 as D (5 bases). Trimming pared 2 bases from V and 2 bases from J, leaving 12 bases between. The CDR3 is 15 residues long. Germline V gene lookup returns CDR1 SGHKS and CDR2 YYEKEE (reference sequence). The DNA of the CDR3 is TGTGCCAGCAGCTTATCGGCAGGGTACACAGATACGCAGTATTTT. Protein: CASSLSAGYTDTQYF.

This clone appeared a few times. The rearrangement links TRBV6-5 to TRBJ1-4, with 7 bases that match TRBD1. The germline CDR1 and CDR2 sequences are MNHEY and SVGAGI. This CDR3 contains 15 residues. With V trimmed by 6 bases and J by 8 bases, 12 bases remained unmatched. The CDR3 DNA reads TGTGCCAGCAGGGACAGGATGGGCTCAGGAGAAAAACTGTTTTTT. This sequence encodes CASRDRMGSGEKLFF.

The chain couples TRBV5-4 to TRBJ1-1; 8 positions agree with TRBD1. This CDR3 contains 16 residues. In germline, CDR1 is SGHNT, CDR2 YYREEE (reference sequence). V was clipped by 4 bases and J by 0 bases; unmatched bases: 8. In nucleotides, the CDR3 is TGTGCCAGCAGCCCTGGGACAGGCCTCCTGAACACTGAAGCTTTCTTT. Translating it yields CASSPGTGLLNTEAFF. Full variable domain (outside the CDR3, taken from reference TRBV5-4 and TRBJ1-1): ETGVTQSPTHLIKTRGQQVTLRCSSQSGHNTVSWYQQALGQGPQFIFQYYREEENGRGNFPPRFSGLQFPNYSSELNVNALELDDSALYLCASSPGTGLLNTEAFFGQGTRLTVV.

CDR3 nucleotide sequence: TGCAGCGTACAACTAGCGGGGGGTTGGGATGAGCAGTTCTTC. Its translation is CSVQLAGGWDEQFF. The chain uses TRBV29-1 and TRBJ2-1; 12 bases map to TRBD2. The CDR3 extends over 14 amino acids. Germline V gene sequence: CDR1 SQVTM, CDR2 ANQGSEA. After removal of 6 bases from V and 8 bases from J, the junction contained 8 bases not matched to a gene.

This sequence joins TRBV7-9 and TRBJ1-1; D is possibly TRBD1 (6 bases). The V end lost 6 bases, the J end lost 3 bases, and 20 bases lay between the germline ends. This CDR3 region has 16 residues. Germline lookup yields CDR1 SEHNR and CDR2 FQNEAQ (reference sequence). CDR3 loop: CASRPDPTGIYTEAFF. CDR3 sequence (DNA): TGTGCCAGCAGACCCGATCCTACAGGGATCTACACTGAAGCTTTCTTT.

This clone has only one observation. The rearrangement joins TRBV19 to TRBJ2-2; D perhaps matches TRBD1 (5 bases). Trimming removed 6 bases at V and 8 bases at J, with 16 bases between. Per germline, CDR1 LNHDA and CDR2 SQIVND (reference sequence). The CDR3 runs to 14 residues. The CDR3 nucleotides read TGTGCCAGTAGCCTCCCCAACAGGCTGGGGGAGCTGTTTTTT. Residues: CASSLPNRLGELFF.

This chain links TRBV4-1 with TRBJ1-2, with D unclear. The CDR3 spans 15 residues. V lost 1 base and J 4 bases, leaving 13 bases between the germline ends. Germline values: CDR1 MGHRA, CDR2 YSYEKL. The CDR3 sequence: CASSQGALPFYGYTF. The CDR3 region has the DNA TGCGCCAGCAGCCAAGGGGCACTGCCGTTCTATGGCTACACCTTC.

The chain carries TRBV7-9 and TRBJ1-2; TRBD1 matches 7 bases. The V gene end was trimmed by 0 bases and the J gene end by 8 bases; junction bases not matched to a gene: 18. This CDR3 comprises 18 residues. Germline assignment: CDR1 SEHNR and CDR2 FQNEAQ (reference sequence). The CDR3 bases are TGTGCCAGCAGCTTAGCTCGGACAGGAACCTCTAGAGGATGGGGCTACACCTTC. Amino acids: CASSLARTGTSRGWGYTF.